The T cell receptor (beta chain) under discussion was sequenced for a study of cytomegalovirus exposure and HLA in healthy donors. V shed 7 bases and J shed 3 bases, with 19 bases lying between them. Looked up from germline, CDR1 is MDHEN and CDR2 is SYDVKM. CDR3 size: 16 residues. PCR involved 60 Vbeta and 13 Jbeta primers. TCRdb's table, derived via immunoSEQ multiplex PCR, lists solely in-frame clones and lacks some. The sample table sets out around 130,000 clones. Sample: PBMCs. The receptor was derived from a woman aged 55-70 years in good health and CMV-seronegative. The genes are TRBV28 and TRBJ1-5, with D perhaps matching TRBD1 (5 bases). The CDR3 protein is CASTLSGAGINQPQHF. The CDR3 DNA reads as TGTGCCAGCACCCTCAGTGGGGCAGGGATCAATCAGCCCCAGCATTTT.